This T cell receptor beta chain was found in a study of blood T cell repertoires in COVID-19. Sequencing used immunoSEQ multiplex PCR; TCRdb keeps in-frame clones, though not all of them. The profile shows 81,000 or so clones, approximately 86% of them singletons. V lost 1 base and J 4 bases, leaving 10 bases between the germline ends. Germline V gene sequence: CDR1 LGHNA, CDR2 YSLEER. The CDR3 spans 15 residues. Sample: peripheral blood. The chain employs TRBV4-3 and TRBJ2-2; possibly TRBD2 for D (6 bases). The sequence derives from a woman between 65 and 79 years old with active or convalescent COVID-19. The CDR3 loop is CASSQGGVGTGELFF. The CDR3 nucleotides read TGCGCCAGCAGCCAAGGGGGGGTTGGCACCGGGGAGCTGTTTTTT.